This T cell receptor (beta chain) was identified during a study of STAT5B mutations in CD4+ large granular lymphocyte leukemia. Study overall: Among healthy donors, a particular HLA allele went with more CDR3 'QG' motifs. Broader study findings: CD4-sorted patient repertoires seemed more clonal than healthy CD4+ repertoires. 8/27 top patient clones versus 2/35 control clones were TRBV06-family. Data were not HLA-matched across samples.

With respect to this clone: No antigen is known for it.

The assay was immunoSEQ multiplex PCR, and TCRdb's table has in-frame clones only and misses some. The sample yields 30,000 to 35,000 clones, around 88% seen once. Trimming cost V 5 bases and J 4 bases, with 11 bases left between them. Germline V gene sequence: CDR1 SEHNR, CDR2 FQNEAQ (reference sequence). The CDR3 runs 14 residues. The sample was CD4+ T cells from blood buffy coats. This rearrangement joins TRBV7-9 to TRBJ1-4; D is unclear. The receptor was isolated from a human donor in good health. CDR3: CASSQQTVNEKLFF. CDR3 DNA sequence: TGTGCCAGCAGCCAACAGACTGTTAATGAAAAACTGTTTTTT.